These 27 T cell receptor beta chains came from one sample sequenced in a study of blood T cells in healthy people across ages. A sample-barcoded 5' primer and a J-beta primer mix were used in a second PCR of roughly 7 to 11 cycles. TCRdb analysed the 5' RACE reads with MiXCR anew, one entry per CDR3 protein. Altogether under 1,000,000 distinct CDR3 sequences are present, around 34% being singletons, with the ten largest covering roughly 13%. Material: blood. These receptors came from a man between 18 and 35 years old in good health.

This clonotype was seen many times. This sequence joins TRBV27 and TRBJ2-3, with no clear D. Germline CDR1 reads MNHEY; CDR2 reads SMNVEV (reference sequence). This CDR3 is built from 14 residues. V lost 2 bases to trimming and J lost 2 bases, with 8 bases between them. The CDR3 is CASSLAGYTDTQYF. CDR3 in DNA: TGTGCCAGCAGTTTAGCCGGATACACAGATACGCAGTATTTT.

V gene TRBV12-3 or TRBV12-4 combines with J gene TRBJ2-1, with TRBD1 matching over 9 bases. V dropped 4 bases and J dropped 7; count of bases not matched to a gene: 8. The CDR3 has 15 residues. CDR3 residues: CASSSSGTGRNEQFF. The CDR3 bases are TGTGCCAGCAGTTCGTCCGGGACAGGGAGGAATGAGCAGTTCTTC.

This clonotype was picked up many times. The V and J genes are TRBV20-1 and TRBJ1-4; no reliable D call. The V end lost 0 bases, the J end lost 8 bases, and 16 bases lay between the germline ends. The CDR3 length is 15 residues. Germline CDR1 is DFQATT and CDR2 is SNEGSKA (reference sequence). CDR3 DNA: TGCAGTGCTAGAGATCGGCGCATTCGAGGAGAAAAACTGTTTTTT. It specifies CSARDRRIRGEKLFF.

The sample holds a few counts of this clonotype. The chain combines TRBV28 with TRBJ1-1; 11 nucleotides match TRBD1. The V and J ends lost 4 bases and 1 base, in that order; junction bases with no gene match: 5. CDR1 is MDHEN, CDR2 SYDVKM, per germline. The CDR3 consists of 16 residues. Written as DNA, the CDR3 is TGTGCCAGCAGTTCCCCGGGACAGGGGGAGAACACTGAAGCTTTCTTT. It specifies CASSSPGQGENTEAFF.

This rearrangement joins TRBV30 to TRBJ1-6; D not resolved. This CDR3 has 14 residues. The germline CDR1 and CDR2 sequences are GTSNPN and SVGIG (reference sequence). The V gene lost 5 bases and the J gene lost 4 bases, with 12 bases spanning the gap. In nucleotides, the CDR3 is TGTGCCTGGGCCTATTACTCATATAATTCACCCCTCCACTTT. Protein product: CAWAYYSYNSPLHF.

This clonotype was counted a few times. The chain joins TRBV27 to TRBJ1-1; TRBD1 matches at 7 bases. Germline V gene sequence: CDR1 MNHEY, CDR2 SMNVEV (reference sequence). This CDR3 contains 14 residues. Losses at the gene ends were 5 bases for V and 4 bases for J; bases not matched to a gene: 7. The CDR3 sequence: CASSHRTGGTEAFF. CDR3 coding DNA: TGTGCCAGCAGTCATAGGACAGGAGGCACTGAAGCTTTCTTT.

The V call is TRBV2, the J call TRBJ2-3; 10 bases match TRBD1. CDR1 and CDR2 from the germline V gene are SNHLY and FYNNEI. CDR3 size: 14 residues. Germline trimming cut 9 bases from V and 7 bases from J; bases unmatched to any gene: 10. The CDR3 DNA follows: TGTGCCAGTTGCCGGGACAGGGGCCTTTATACGCAGTATTTT. This sequence encodes CASCRDRGLYTQYF.

The chain has TRBV12-3 or TRBV12-4 and TRBJ2-5, with 11 positions matching TRBD2. The CDR3 is 15 residues long. The ends lost 7 bases at V and 11 bases at J; junction bases unmatched: 15. CDR3 bases: TGTGCCAGCATCATAGCGGGGGGGCCGTGGGTTGAGCAGTACTTC. Protein: CASIIAGGPWVEQYF.

The sample holds a few counts of this clonotype. CDR3 loop: CASFTRGETQFF. The CDR3 coding sequence is TGTGCCAGCTTCACTAGGGGGGAGACCCAGTTCTTC. The chain is built from TRBV3-1 and TRBJ2-1; D tentatively fits TRBD1 or TRBD2 (6 bases each). The V end lost 8 bases, the J end lost 13 bases, and 18 bases lay between the germline ends. Germline V gene lookup returns CDR1 LGHDT and CDR2 YNNKEL (reference sequence). This CDR3 is built from 12 residues.

V is TRBV5-6 and J is TRBJ2-7; perhaps TRBD2 as D (5 bases). The ends were cut back, 6 bases at V and 3 bases at J, with 10 bases in the middle. Germline V gene data show CDR1 as SGHDT and CDR2 as YYEEEE. The CDR3 is 12 residues long. The CDR3 bases are TGTGCCAGCACCAATCGGGGCTACGAGCAGTACTTC. It codes for CASTNRGYEQYF.

This clonotype was picked up a small number of times. The chain joins TRBV28 to TRBJ1-2; the match to TRBD1 covers 7 bases. The trim removed 7 bases at V and 4 bases at J, leaving 12 bases unmatched. The CDR3 runs to 15 residues. Germline assignment: CDR1 MDHEN and CDR2 SYDVKM. CDR3 nucleotide sequence: TGTGCCAGCACCTTCGGAGGGACAGAACTCTATGGCTACACCTTC. This translates into CASTFGGTELYGYTF.

In its sample, this clonotype was seen a few times. The V and J genes are TRBV7-9 and TRBJ2-6; D is ambiguous. V was shortened by 5 bases and J by 0 bases, with 11 bases between the two germline ends. The CDR3 loop spans 16 amino acids. Germline V lookup: CDR1 SEHNR, CDR2 FQNEAQ (reference sequence). CDR3 nucleotides: TGTGCCAGCAGCCCGCGGAATTCCTCTGGGGCCAACGTCCTGACTTTC. Its translation is CASSPRNSSGANVLTF.

The chain carries TRBV6-1 and TRBJ2-7; no definite D call. Trimming removed 2 bases from V and 4 bases from J, with 15 bases in between. CDR3 length: 15 residues. CDR1 MNHNS and CDR2 SASEGT come from the germline V gene. The CDR3 here is CASSEMRNPRYEQYF. The DNA for the CDR3 is TGTGCCAGCAGTGAAATGAGAAACCCAAGGTACGAGCAGTACTTC.

The chain couples TRBV28 to TRBJ2-3; possible D gene TRBD2, 6 bases. V shed 6 bases and J shed 6 bases, with 16 bases lying between them. The CDR3 consists of 14 residues. The germline V gene encodes CDR1 MDHEN and CDR2 SYDVKM. DNA for the CDR3: TGTGCCAGCAGCTCCGTATGGGGGGAGGATACGCAGTATTTT. Translating gives CASSSVWGEDTQYF.

This clonotype was seen many times. The chain uses TRBV5-1 and TRBJ2-1; D not certain. The germline gives CDR1 SGHRS, CDR2 YFSETQ. V gave up 4 bases and J gave up 7 bases, with 12 bases separating them. CDR3 length: 13 residues. The CDR3 nucleotides are TGCGCCAGCAGCGGTTCGGAAGGGAATGAGCAGTTCTTC. Protein product: CASSGSEGNEQFF.

The table lists this clonotype with many counts. J is TRBJ2-1 and V is TRBV20-1, with 8 bases aligning to TRBD2. Germline V gene data show CDR1 as DFQATT and CDR2 as SNEGSKA (reference sequence). CDR3 length: 16 residues. J lost 2 bases, V lost 6 bases, and 12 bases had no gene match. The CDR3 region has the DNA TGCAGTGCCCGCCCTGGGGGGACTAGAACCTACAATGAGCAGTTCTTC. Amino acid sequence: CSARPGGTRTYNEQFF.

On this clonotype: A much larger clone differs from this one at a single base, so this may be a read error. The chain links TRBV6-2 or TRBV6-3 to TRBJ1-2, with no clear D. The CDR3 has 15 residues. CDR1 and CDR2 (germline): MNHEY, SVGEGT. DNA of the CDR3: TGTGCCTGCAGTTTGCGAGGAGGGAAGGACTATGGCTACACCTTC. Translated, it gives CACSLRGGKDYGYTF.

The CDR3 sequence is CSVTGTGGRNYGYTF. The CDR3 DNA sequence: TGCAGCGTCACCGGGACAGGGGGTCGTAACTATGGCTACACCTTC. The chain uses TRBV29-1 and TRBJ1-2, with TRBD1 matching over 11 bases. Germline V gives CDR1 SQVTM, CDR2 ANQGSEA. The CDR3 covers 15 residues. Trimming cost V 6 bases and J 1 base; bases outside gene matches: 7.

This clonotype has a count of ten or more. This chain joins TRBV5-1 and TRBJ2-1; D is possibly TRBD2 (6 bases). The germline gives CDR1 SGHRS, CDR2 YFSETQ. CDR3 length: 17 amino acids. The V end lost 4 bases, the J end lost 1 base, and 18 bases lay between the germline ends. CDR3 protein: CASSLRRGESSYNEQFF. The CDR3 DNA reads TGCGCCAGCAGCCTTCGGCGGGGAGAAAGTTCCTACAATGAGCAGTTCTTC.

The table lists this clonotype with a few counts. One base away lies a much larger clone, so this may be a sequencing read error. The rearrangement uses TRBV29-1 and TRBJ2-3, with a tentative D call TRBD1 (6 bases). Germline loops: CDR1 SQVTM, CDR2 ANQGSEA. V lost 1 base and J lost 4, with 15 bases in between. The CDR3 extends over 15 amino acids. CDR3 coding DNA: TGCAGCGTTGAAGTCCCCAGGGGCGGGCCAGATACGCAGTATTTT. As protein: CSVEVPRGGPDTQYF.

This chain links TRBV15 with TRBJ2-4; D call uncertain. With the DNA end fitting TRBJ2-5 better, the J assignment may be wrong. This CDR3 region has 13 residues. Germline CDR1 and CDR2: LNHNV and YYDKDF (reference sequence). DNA for the CDR3: TGTGCCACCGCTAGGGCAGCGCAAGAGACCCAGTACTTC. Protein product: CATARAAQETQYF.

This clonotype occurred a few times. The chain combines TRBV4-3 with TRBJ2-1; 10 bases are a match to TRBD2. CDR1 is LGHNA and CDR2 is YSLEER in the germline V gene. The CDR3 length is 17 residues. J was trimmed by 4 bases and V by 3 bases; bases with no gene match: 9. The CDR3 DNA sequence: TGCGCCAGCAGCCACGCTAGGCTAGCGGGGGAGTACAATGAGCAGTTCTTC. Protein: CASSHARLAGEYNEQFF.

CDR3 residues: CASSGQGEQYF. CDR3 bases: TGTGCCAGCAGTGGCCAAGGTGAGCAGTACTTC. The chain combines TRBV12-3 or TRBV12-4 with TRBJ2-7; unclear D gene. Trimming pared 5 bases from V and 7 bases from J, leaving 9 bases between. The CDR3 length is 11 residues.

The J gene is TRBJ1-1, the V gene TRBV20-1; D not resolved. This CDR3 spans 14 amino acids. CDR1 is DFQATT and CDR2 is SNEGSKA in the germline V gene (reference sequence). V lost 6 bases and J 0 bases, leaving 14 bases between the germline ends. DNA for the CDR3: TGCAGTGCGAGTCGGGGAAGGATGAACACTGAAGCTTTCTTT. It is translated as CSASRGRMNTEAFF.

In this sample, this clonotype turned up many times. This sequence joins TRBV20-1 and TRBJ2-1, with 7 bases aligning to TRBD1. Trimming at V came to 6 bases and at J to 5 bases, leaving 7 bases not matched to a gene. Germline CDR1 and CDR2: DFQATT and SNEGSKA (reference sequence). The CDR3 loop spans 13 amino acids. CDR3 nucleotide sequence: TGCAGTGCCGACAGGGCTTTCAACAATGAGCAGTTCTTC. It codes for CSADRAFNNEQFF.

Concerning this clonotype: This clone may be a read error of a much larger clone one base away. The chain combines TRBV5-1 with TRBJ2-5, with TRBD2 matching over 7 bases. The CDR3 length is 13 residues. V was clipped by 2 bases and J by 11 bases; unmatched bases: 9. Germline loops: CDR1 SGHRS, CDR2 YFSETQ. The CDR3 protein is CASSFGGSNEQYF. In DNA, the CDR3 is TGCGCCAGCAGCTTCGGGGGGTCGAATGAGCAGTACTTC.

V usage is TRBV10-3 and J usage is TRBJ1-1; a possible D gene is TRBD1 (5 bases). Germline assignment: CDR1 ENHRY and CDR2 SYGVKD. The CDR3 is made up of 14 amino acids. The V end was cut by 8 bases, the J end by 4 bases, with 17 bases between. As DNA, the CDR3 is TGTGCCATCGGGGGTCGGGCGGGCGGCACTGAAGCTTTCTTT. Its translation is CAIGGRAGGTEAFF.